This T cell receptor beta chain stems from a study of blood T cell repertoires in COVID-19. Study summary: Both acute and convalescent COVID-19 samples were obtained from the United States, Italy and Spain. T cells, B-cell-depleted T cells, or PBMCs provided the cDNA or gDNA that served as material.

Per the original data handling: Estimates of nucleated cell counts were drawn from the amplification of reference gene primers. The data were produced by immunoSEQ multiplex PCR, yet TCRdb's version contains in-frame clones alone and is incomplete. The V and J calls and clone size are taken from that table; D and trimming were inferred from the DNA. The table has around 180,000 clones, around 89% seen once. Trimming removed 2 bases from V and 7 bases from J; junction bases left unmatched: 8. CDR3 length: 15 residues. Germline V gene sequence: CDR1 LGHDT, CDR2 YNNKEL (reference sequence). This TCR came from a woman in her twenties or thirties with acute or convalescent COVID-19. The J gene is TRBJ2-7, the V gene TRBV3-1 (or the pseudogene TRBV3-2), with 10 bases matching TRBD1. Sequencing input: peripheral blood. The CDR3 nucleotides are TGTGCCAGCAGCCAAACAGACAGGGGGCTTGGGGAGCAGTACTTC. Its protein product is CASSQTDRGLGEQYF.